What follows describes a single TCR beta chain. What antigen it recognizes has not been identified. Per-base qualities were not stored, and no clone one base away is much larger. These data belong to a study of CD8 T cells in Susac syndrome (dated 2019 in TCRdb). In terms of the full investigation: The study used repertoire sequencing to test whether antigen drove CD8+ T cell activation and differentiation in Susac syndrome. Clonality of the CD8+ T cell repertoire was compared between eleven to twelve healthy donors, approximately 14 Susac syndrome patients and fewer than 16 multiple sclerosis patients.

Broad study findings and their caveats: The number of individuals in the TCR sequencing and HLA analysis was acknowledged as relatively small.

RNA was extracted using the RNeasy kit, and about 0.45 to 1 ug of the RNA was reverse transcribed with random hexamers. TCR beta CDR3 regions were amplified with the immunoSEQ multiplex PCR assay covering 54 Vbeta and 13 Jbeta segments. PCR amplification bias was corrected using a synthetic template baseline for primer optimization and computational correction. Concerning the study's data processing: Only productive sequences were kept, with reads annotated to V, D and J genes according to IMGT and analyzed in immunoSEQ Analyzer. Clonality was computed as one minus Shannon entropy normalized by log2 of the number of productive unique sequences. For each patient and control, public and private clones were evaluated within the 100 most prevalent clones. A clone was defined as Susac-specific if it was absent from the healthy and MS cohorts, from 1052 published viral clones and from other ImmuneACCESS disease sequences. TCRdb reworked the public reads: Q25 trimming with fastp, MiXCR clone assembly, productive beta chains retained. Records with the same CDR3 protein are collapsed into one entry carrying the most frequent genes and DNA. These V and J calls derive from TCRdb rather than the authors' analysis. The sample yields 250,000 to 300,000 distinct CDR3 sequences; 70% to 90% were counted once. 0.18% of the sample comes from the top ten.

High-throughput TCR beta sequencing profiled peripheral blood CD8+ and CD4+ T cells from healthy donors, Susac syndrome patients and multiple sclerosis patients. The multiple sclerosis controls were treatment-naive patients whose relapsing-remitting disease, either stable or active, fulfilled the revised McDonald criteria. Bulk CD8+ and CD4+ T cells were purified by magnetic negative isolation, while CD8+ TEMRA cells were enriched using FACS. Blood was drawn into EDTA tubes, processed within 24 hours, and PBMCs were isolated by density gradient centrifugation. PBMCs destined for TCR sequencing were cryopreserved in liquid nitrogen and later thawed in a 37 °C water bath. The sorted or isolated CD4+, CD8+ and CD8+ TEMRA cells reached a purity of at least 90%. The sequence derives from a human donor with multiple sclerosis. The sequencing sample was made of CD8+ T cells from PBMCs.

The nucleotide sequence reads as follows: TGTGCCAGCAGTTACGGACAGCCCGATGAAAAACTGTTTTTT. Its translation is CASSYGQPDEKLFF. The chain is assembled from TRBV12-3 or TRBV12-4 and TRBJ1-4, and TRBD1 may be the D gene, going by 6 matching bases. Including the terminal cysteine and phenylalanine, the CDR3 comprises 14 residues. The CDR3 DNA has 42 bases and is translated from base 1. The trim is 4 bases for V and 6 bases for J, with a gap of 12 bases between the germline ends.